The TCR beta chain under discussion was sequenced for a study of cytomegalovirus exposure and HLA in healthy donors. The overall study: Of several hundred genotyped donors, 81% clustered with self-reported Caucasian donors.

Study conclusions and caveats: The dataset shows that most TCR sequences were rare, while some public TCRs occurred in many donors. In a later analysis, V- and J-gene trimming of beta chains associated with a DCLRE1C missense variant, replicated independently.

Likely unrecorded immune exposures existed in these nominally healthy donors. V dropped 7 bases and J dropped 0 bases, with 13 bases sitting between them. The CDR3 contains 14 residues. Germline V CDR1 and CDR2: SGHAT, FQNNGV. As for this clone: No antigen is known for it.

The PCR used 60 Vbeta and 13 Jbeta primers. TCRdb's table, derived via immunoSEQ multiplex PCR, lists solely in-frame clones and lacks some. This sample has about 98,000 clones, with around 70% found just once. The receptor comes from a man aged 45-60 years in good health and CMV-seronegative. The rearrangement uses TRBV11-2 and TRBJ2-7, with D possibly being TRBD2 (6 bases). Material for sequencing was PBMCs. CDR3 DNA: TGTGCCAGCACCCGCGGGGATGCCTCCTACGAGCAGTACTTC. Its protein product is CASTRGDASYEQYF.